This T cell receptor beta chain was captured in a study of blood T cell repertoires in COVID-19. Assay: immunoSEQ multiplex PCR; the TCRdb copy retains only in-frame clones and omits some. Among some 350,000 clones listed, 70% to 90% were seen once. With 6 bases clipped from V and 8 bases from J, the junction kept 7 bases outside the gene matches. This CDR3 spans 14 amino acids. The germline V gene has CDR1 MNHEY and CDR2 SVGEGT. The TCR originated in a woman under 40 who had recovered from COVID-19. This chain connects TRBV6-2 or TRBV6-3 to TRBJ2-1, with 10 positions matching TRBD2. Sequenced: PBMCs or T cells enriched from blood (not recorded which). The CDR3 DNA reads as TGTGCCAGCAGCCCTAGCGGGGGTAGCTATGAGCAGTTCTTC. Protein product: CASSPSGGSYEQFF.